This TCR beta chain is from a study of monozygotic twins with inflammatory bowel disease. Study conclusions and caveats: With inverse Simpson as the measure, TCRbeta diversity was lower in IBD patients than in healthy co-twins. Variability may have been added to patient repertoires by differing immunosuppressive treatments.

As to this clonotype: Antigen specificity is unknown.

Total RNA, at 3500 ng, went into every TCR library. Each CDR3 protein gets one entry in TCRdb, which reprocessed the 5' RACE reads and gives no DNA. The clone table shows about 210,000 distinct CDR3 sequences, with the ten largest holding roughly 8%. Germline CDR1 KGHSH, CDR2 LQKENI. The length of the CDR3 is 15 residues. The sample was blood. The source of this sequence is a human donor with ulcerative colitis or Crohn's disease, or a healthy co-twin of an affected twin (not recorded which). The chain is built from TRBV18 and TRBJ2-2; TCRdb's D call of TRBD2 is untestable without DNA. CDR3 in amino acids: CASSPEGIIAGELFF.